The sequence of this T cell receptor beta chain was determined in a study of T cells in Graves' hyperthyroidism and ophthalmopathy. There were TCR beta CDR3 regions amplified from RNA transcripts. First-round RT-PCR of the TCR CDR3 relied on the HTBI primer set. TCRdb ran MiXCR on the multiplex PCR reads and lists one entry per CDR3 protein. This repertoire shows around 600,000 distinct CDR3 sequences, around 16% found once; its top ten account for around 3.3%. V was clipped by 1 base and J by 3 bases, with 7 bases between them. Germline CDR1 reads LNHNV; CDR2 reads YYDKDF (reference sequence). The CDR3 spans 14 residues.

The sequence was obtained from a woman in her 40s with Graves' ophthalmopathy. Sequencing was carried out using blood. This rearrangement joins TRBV15 to TRBJ1-5; D is perhaps TRBD1 (5 bases). CDR3 DNA: TGTGCCACCAGCAGAGGACAGCTCAATCAGCCCCAGCATTTT. This gives the protein CATSRGQLNQPQHF.